Sequencing of this T cell receptor (beta chain) was carried out in a study of blood T cell repertoires in COVID-19. Overall study: Samples taken during acute and convalescent COVID-19 were collected in the United States, Italy and Spain. T cells, B-cell-depleted T cells, or PBMCs supplied cDNA or gDNA.

Per the original data handling: Reference gene primer amplification gave estimated nucleated cell counts. Some clones are missing from TCRdb's copy, which holds only in-frame ones; the method was immunoSEQ multiplex PCR. Clone size and the V and J calls come from that table; the DNA yielded D and trimming. The data contain 150,000 to 200,000 clones, 75% to 90% of them singletons. V was pared by 1 base and J by 6 bases, with 10 bases between. This CDR3 comprises 14 residues. The germline CDR1 and CDR2 sequences are SEHNR and FQNEAQ (reference sequence). The sequence was obtained from a human donor in a cohort sampled during active COVID-19. This chain uses TRBV7-9 with TRBJ1-5, with a tentative D call TRBD1 (6 bases). The sample consisted of peripheral blood. CDR3 loop: CASSLGGGGQPQHF. In DNA, the CDR3 is TGTGCCAGCAGCTTAGGGGGGGGCGGTCAGCCCCAGCATTTT.